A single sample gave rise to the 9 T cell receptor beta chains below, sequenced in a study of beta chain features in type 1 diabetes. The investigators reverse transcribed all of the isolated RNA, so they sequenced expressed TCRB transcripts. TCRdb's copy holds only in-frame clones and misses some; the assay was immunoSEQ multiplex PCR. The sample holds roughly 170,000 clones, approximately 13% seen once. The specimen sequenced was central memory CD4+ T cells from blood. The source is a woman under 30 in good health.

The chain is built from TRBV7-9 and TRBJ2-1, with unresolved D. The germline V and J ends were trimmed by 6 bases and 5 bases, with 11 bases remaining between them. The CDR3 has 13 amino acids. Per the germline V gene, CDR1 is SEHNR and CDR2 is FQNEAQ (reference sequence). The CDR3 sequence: CASSPIQDNEQFF. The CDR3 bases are TGTGCCAGCAGTCCTATTCAAGACAATGAGCAGTTCTTC.

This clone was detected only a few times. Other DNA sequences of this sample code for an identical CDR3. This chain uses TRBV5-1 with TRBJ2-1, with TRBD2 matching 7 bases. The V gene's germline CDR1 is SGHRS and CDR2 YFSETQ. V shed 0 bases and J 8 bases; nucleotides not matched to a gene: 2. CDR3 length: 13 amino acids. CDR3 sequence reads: CASSLEREHEQFF. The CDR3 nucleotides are TGCGCCAGCAGCTTGGAGCGGGAACATGAGCAGTTCTTC.

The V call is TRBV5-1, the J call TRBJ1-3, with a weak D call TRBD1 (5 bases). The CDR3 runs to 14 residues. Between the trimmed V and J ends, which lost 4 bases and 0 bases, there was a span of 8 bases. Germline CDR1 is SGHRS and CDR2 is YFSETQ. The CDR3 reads CASSQGNSGNTIYF. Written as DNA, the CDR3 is TGCGCCAGCAGCCAGGGCAACTCTGGAAACACCATATATTTT.

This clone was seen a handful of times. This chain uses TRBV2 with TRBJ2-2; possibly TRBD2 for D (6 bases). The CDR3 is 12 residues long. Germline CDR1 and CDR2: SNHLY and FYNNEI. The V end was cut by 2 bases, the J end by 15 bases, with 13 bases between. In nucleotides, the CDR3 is TGTGCCAGCAGTGAATCTAGCGCCCGGTTGTTTTTT. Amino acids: CASSESSARLFF. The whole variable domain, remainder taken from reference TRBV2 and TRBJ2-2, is EPEVTQTPSHQVTQMGQEVILRCVPISNHLYFYWYRQILGQKVEFLVSFYNNEISEKSEIFDDQFSVERPDGSNFTLKIRSTKLEDSAMYFCASSESSARLFFGEGSRLTVL.

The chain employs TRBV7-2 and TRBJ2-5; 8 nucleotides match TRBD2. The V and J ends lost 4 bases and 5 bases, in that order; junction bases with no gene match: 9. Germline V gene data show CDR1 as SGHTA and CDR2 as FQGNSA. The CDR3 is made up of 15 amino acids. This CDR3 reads CASSSWTSRSETQYF. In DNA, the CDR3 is TGTGCCAGCAGCTCCTGGACTAGCCGGAGCGAGACCCAGTACTTC.

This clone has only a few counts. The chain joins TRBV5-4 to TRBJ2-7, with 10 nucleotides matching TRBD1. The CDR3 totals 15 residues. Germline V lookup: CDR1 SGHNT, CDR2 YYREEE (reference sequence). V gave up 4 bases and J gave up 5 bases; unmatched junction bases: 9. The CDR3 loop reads CASSTDRGPRNEQYF. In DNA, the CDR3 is TGTGCCAGCAGCACAGACAGGGGGCCTAGAAACGAGCAGTACTTC. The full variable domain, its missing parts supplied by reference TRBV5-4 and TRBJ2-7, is ETGVTQSPTHLIKTRGQQVTLRCSSQSGHNTVSWYQQALGQGPQFIFQYYREEENGRGNFPPRFSGLQFPNYSSELNVNALELDDSALYLCASSTDRGPRNEQYFGPGTRLTVT.

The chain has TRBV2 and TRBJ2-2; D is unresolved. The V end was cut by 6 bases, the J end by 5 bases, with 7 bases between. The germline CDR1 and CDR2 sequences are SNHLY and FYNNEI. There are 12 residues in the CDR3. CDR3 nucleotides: TGTGCCAGCAGACTTAAGACCGGGGAGCTGTTTTTT. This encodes CASRLKTGELFF.

CDR3 sequence reads: CASSPTGQGAKGSEQFF. Written as DNA, the CDR3 is TGTGCCAGCTCACCAACGGGACAGGGGGCAAAAGGCAGTGAGCAGTTCTTC. The gene calls are TRBV18 and TRBJ2-1; TRBD1 aligns across 12 bases. The CDR3 spans 17 residues. V lost 2 bases and J lost 9; bases outside the gene matches: 11. Germline V CDR1 and CDR2: KGHSH, LQKENI.

The CDR3 DNA follows: TGTGCCAGCAGTTTTTTGGGAGGGCAGATAGATACGCAGTATTTT. It is translated as CASSFLGGQIDTQYF. V is TRBV28 and J is TRBJ2-3, with 7 nucleotides matching TRBD2. V lost 3 bases to trimming and J lost 5 bases; unmatched junction nucleotides: 8. Germline V gene data show CDR1 as MDHEN and CDR2 as SYDVKM. There are 15 residues in the CDR3.